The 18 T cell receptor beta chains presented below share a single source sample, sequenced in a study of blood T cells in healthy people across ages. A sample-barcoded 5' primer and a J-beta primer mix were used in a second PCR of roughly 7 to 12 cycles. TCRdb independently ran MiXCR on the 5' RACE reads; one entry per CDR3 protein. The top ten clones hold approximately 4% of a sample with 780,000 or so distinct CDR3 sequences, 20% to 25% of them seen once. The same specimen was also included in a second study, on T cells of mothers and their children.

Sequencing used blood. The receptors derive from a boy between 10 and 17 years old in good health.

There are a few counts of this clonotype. For the CDR3, the DNA is TGCGCCAGCAGCCAAGACGGACCTCAACGGGATGAAAAACTGTTTTTT. This translates into CASSQDGPQRDEKLFF. This sequence joins TRBV4-3 and TRBJ1-4; D unclear. V lost 0 bases and J 6 bases, leaving 14 bases between the germline ends. This CDR3 spans 16 amino acids. Germline CDR1 and CDR2: LGHNA and YSLEER.

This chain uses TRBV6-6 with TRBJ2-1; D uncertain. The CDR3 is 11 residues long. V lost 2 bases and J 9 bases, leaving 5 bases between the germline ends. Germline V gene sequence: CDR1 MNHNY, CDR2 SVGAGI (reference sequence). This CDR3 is CASSYVREQFF. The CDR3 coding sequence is TGTGCCAGCAGTTACGTTCGTGAGCAGTTCTTC.

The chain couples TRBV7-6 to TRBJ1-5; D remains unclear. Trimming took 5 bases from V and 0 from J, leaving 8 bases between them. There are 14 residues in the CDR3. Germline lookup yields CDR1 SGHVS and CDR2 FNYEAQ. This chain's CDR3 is CASSAVYSNQPQHF. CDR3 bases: TGTGCCAGCAGCGCAGTTTATAGCAATCAGCCCCAGCATTTT.

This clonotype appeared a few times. The CDR3 here is CASSSGKPGWTQYF. The CDR3 DNA is TGCGCCAGCAGTTCCGGGAAACCAGGGTGGACCCAGTACTTC. The chain recombines TRBV5-1 with TRBJ2-5; either TRBD1 or TRBD2 may supply D (5 bases each). The CDR3 totals 14 residues. Germline V CDR1 and CDR2: SGHRS, YFSETQ. Trimming cost V 5 bases and J 7 bases, with 18 bases left between them.

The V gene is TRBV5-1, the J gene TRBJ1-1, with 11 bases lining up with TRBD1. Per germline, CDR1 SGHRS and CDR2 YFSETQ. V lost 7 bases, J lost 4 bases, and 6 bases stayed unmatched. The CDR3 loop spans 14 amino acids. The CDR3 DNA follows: TGCGCCAGCGGACAGGGGGCAGGGGCCACTGAAGCTTTCTTT. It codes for CASGQGAGATEAFF.

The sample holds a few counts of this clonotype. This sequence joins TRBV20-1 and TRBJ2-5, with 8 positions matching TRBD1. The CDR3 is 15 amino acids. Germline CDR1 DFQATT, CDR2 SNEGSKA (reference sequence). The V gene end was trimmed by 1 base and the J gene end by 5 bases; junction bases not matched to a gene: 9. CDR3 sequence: CSARVPTGVSETQYF. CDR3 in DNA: TGCAGTGCTAGAGTACCGACAGGGGTTTCGGAGACCCAGTACTTC.

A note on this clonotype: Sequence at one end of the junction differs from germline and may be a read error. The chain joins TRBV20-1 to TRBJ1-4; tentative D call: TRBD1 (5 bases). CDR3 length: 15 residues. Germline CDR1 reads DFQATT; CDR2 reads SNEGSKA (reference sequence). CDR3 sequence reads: CSARVAETANEKLFF. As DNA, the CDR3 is TGCAGTGCTAGAGTTGCAGAGACAGCTAATGAAAAGCTGTTTTTT.

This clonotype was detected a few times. The CDR3 protein is CASRGLTLYEQYF. CDR3 sequence (DNA): TGTGCCAGCAGAGGACTAACGCTCTACGAGCAGTACTTC. V usage is TRBV6-2 or TRBV6-3 and J usage is TRBJ2-7; the D gene is possibly TRBD2 (6 bases). The CDR3 length is 13 residues. Trimming stripped 6 bases from V and 3 bases from J, with 12 bases between. CDR1 and CDR2 (germline): MNHEY, SVGEGT.

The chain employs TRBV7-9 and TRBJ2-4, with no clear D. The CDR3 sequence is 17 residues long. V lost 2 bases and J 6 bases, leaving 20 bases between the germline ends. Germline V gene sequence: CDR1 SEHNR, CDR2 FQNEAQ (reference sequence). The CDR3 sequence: CASSLSARSSGGNIQYF. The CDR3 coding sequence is TGTGCCAGCAGCTTATCGGCGCGTAGCTCGGGTGGAAACATTCAGTACTTC.

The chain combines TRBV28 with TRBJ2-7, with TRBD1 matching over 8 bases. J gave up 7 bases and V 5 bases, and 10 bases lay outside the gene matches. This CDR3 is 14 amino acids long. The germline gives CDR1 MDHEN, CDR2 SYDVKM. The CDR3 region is CASSARTGTEEQYF. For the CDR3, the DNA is TGTGCCAGCAGTGCCCGGACAGGGACGGAAGAGCAGTACTTC.

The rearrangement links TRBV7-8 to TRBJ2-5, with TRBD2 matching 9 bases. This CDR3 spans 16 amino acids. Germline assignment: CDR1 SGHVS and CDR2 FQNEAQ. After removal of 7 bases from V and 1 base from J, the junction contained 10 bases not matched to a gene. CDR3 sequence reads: CASTSFGTSSQETQYF. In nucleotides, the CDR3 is TGTGCCAGCACCTCCTTCGGGACTAGCAGCCAAGAGACCCAGTACTTC.

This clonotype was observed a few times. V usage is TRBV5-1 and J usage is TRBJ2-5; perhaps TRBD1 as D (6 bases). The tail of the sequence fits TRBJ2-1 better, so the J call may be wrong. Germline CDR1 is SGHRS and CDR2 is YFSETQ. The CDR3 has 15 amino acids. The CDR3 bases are TGCGCCAGCAGCTCCGGGACAACGACCTACAATGAGCAGTTCTTC. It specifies CASSSGTTTYNEQFF.

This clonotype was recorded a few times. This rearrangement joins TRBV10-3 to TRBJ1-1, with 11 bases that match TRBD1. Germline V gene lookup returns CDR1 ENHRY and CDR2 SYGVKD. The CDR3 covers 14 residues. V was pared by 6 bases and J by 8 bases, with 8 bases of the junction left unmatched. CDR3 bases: TGTGCCATCAGACCGGGACAGGGGGAGAGGGAAGCTTTCTTT. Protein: CAIRPGQGEREAFF.

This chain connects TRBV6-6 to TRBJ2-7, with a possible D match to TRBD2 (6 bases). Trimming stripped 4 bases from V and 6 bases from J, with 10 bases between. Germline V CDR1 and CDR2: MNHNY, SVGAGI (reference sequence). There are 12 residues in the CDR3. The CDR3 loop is CASSWDSGEQYF. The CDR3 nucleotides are TGTGCCAGCAGTTGGGACTCGGGCGAGCAGTACTTC.

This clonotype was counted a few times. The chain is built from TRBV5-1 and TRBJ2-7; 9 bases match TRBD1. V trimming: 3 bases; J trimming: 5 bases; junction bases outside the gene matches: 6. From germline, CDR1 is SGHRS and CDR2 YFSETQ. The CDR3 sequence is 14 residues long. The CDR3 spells CASSWGQGSNEQYF. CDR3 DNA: TGCGCCAGCAGCTGGGGACAGGGTTCTAACGAGCAGTACTTC.

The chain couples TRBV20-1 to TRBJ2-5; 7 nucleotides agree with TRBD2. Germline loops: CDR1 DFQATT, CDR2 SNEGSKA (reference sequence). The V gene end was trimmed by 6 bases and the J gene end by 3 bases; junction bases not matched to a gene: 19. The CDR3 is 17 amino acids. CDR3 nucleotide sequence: TGCAGTGCCAGATCGCCACCGTGGGGCGGGAGTGAAGAGACCCAGTACTTC. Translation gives CSARSPPWGGSEETQYF.

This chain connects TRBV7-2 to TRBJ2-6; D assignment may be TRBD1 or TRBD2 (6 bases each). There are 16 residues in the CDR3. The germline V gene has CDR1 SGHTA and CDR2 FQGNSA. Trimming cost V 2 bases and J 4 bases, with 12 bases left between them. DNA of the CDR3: TGTGCCAGCAGCTTATGGGGGGCTGGAGGGGCCAACGTCCTGACTTTC. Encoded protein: CASSLWGAGGANVLTF.

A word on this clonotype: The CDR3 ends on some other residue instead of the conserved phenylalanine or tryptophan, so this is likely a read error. Written as DNA, the CDR3 is TGTGCCATCAGTGAGACCCCCGGGACAGTGAGTTCTGGCTACACCCTC. This sequence encodes CAISETPGTVSSGYTL. The genes are TRBV10-3 and TRBJ1-2; 7 bases agree with TRBD1. The CDR3 spans 16 residues. After removal of 2 bases from V and 7 bases from J, the junction contained 13 bases not matched to a gene. Germline CDR1 ENHRY, CDR2 SYGVKD.